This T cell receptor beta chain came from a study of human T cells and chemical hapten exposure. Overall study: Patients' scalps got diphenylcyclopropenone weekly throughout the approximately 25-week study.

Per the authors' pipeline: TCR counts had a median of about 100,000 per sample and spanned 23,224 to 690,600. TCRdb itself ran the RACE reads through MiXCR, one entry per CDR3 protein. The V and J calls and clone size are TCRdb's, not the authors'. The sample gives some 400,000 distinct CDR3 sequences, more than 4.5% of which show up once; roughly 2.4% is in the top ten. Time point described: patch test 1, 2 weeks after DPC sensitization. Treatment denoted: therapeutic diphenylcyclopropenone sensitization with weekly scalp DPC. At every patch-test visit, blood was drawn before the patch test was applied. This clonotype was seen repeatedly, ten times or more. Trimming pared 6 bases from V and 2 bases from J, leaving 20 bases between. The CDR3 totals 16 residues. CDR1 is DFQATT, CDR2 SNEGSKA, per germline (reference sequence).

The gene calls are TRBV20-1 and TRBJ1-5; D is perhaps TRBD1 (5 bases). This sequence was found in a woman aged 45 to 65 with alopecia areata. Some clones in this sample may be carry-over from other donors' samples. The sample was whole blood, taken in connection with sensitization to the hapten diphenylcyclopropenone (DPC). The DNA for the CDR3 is TGCAGTGCAAACCCTCAGGGAGCGGGTCGCAATCAGCCCCAGCATTTT. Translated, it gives CSANPQGAGRNQPQHF.